Following are 17 T cell receptor beta chains from one sample sequenced in a study of T cell responses to AZD1222 COVID-19 vaccine. This table comes from immunoSEQ multiplex PCR, and its TCRdb copy is limited to in-frame clones, with some not included. The sample holds 100,000 or so clones, about 88% seen once. This sample comprised peripheral blood, obtained on day 0 of AZD1222 vaccination. The receptors originated from an adult in good health.

The rearrangement joins TRBV6-2 or TRBV6-3 to TRBJ2-3, with 12 bases that match TRBD2. J lost 1 base, V lost 2 bases, and 10 bases had no gene match. CDR1 and CDR2 (germline): MNHEY, SVGEGT. The CDR3 runs 19 residues. The CDR3 loop reads CASSYPVTSGSFGTDTQYF. DNA for the CDR3: TGTGCCAGCAGTTACCCTGTGACTAGCGGGAGTTTCGGCACAGATACGCAGTATTTT.

Only a few counts were recorded for this clone. This rearrangement joins TRBV29-1 to TRBJ2-2; tentatively, D is TRBD2 (5 bases). Germline CDR1 reads SQVTM; CDR2 reads ANQGSEA. This CDR3 comprises 13 residues. V was trimmed by 6 bases and J by 1 base, leaving 9 bases between them. CDR3 sequence (DNA): TGCAGCGTGCAGGACTGGAACACCGGGGAGCTGTTTTTT. This translates into CSVQDWNTGELFF.

The V and J genes are TRBV9 and TRBJ1-2; maybe TRBD1 (5 bases). CDR1 and CDR2 (germline): SGDLS, YYNGEE. The CDR3 runs to 12 residues. V was clipped by 4 bases and J by 5 bases, with 9 bases between them. CDR3 bases: TGTGCCAGCAGCTCGACAGAATATGGCTACACCTTC. Translation: CASSSTEYGYTF.

The chain joins TRBV11-3 to TRBJ1-1; D not certain. Germline lookup yields CDR1 SGHNT and CDR2 YENEEA. Trimming removed 0 bases at V and 1 base at J, with 12 bases between. The length of the CDR3 is 16 residues. The CDR3 here is CASSLDGGRQNTEAFF. The CDR3 DNA reads TGTGCCAGCAGCTTAGATGGCGGGCGGCAGAACACTGAAGCTTTCTTT.

The chain recombines TRBV5-1 with TRBJ2-5; 7 bases align to TRBD1. CDR3 length: 14 amino acids. Germline loops: CDR1 SGHRS, CDR2 YFSETQ. Germline trimming cut 3 bases from V and 0 bases from J; bases unmatched to any gene: 2. In DNA, the CDR3 is TGCGCCAGCAGCTGGGGACAGAACCAAGAGACCCAGTACTTC. Amino acid sequence: CASSWGQNQETQYF. The full variable domain, in which reference TRBV5-1 and TRBJ2-5 provide the parts outside the CDR3, is KAGVTQTPRYLIKTRGQQVTLSCSPISGHRSVSWYQQTPGQGLQFLFEYFSETQRNKGNFPGRFSGRQFSNSRSEMNVSTLELGDSALYLCASSWGQNQETQYFGPGTRLLVL.

This clone was observed a single time. This sequence joins TRBV7-9 and TRBJ1-2; no clear D gene. The ends were cut back, 1 base at V and 2 bases at J, with 8 bases in the middle. The V gene's germline CDR1 is SEHNR and CDR2 FQNEAQ (reference sequence). The CDR3 totals 14 residues. This CDR3 reads CASSLEAGNYGYTF. CDR3 sequence (DNA): TGTGCCAGCAGCTTAGAGGCAGGCAACTATGGCTACACCTTC.

The rearrangement joins TRBV15 to TRBJ2-2; D possibly corresponds to TRBD1 (5 bases). This CDR3 has 15 amino acids. Trimming took 8 bases from V and 0 from J, leaving 13 bases between them. Germline CDR1 reads LNHNV; CDR2 reads YYDKDF (reference sequence). The CDR3, as DNA: TGTGCCACCGCCCCCTCCAGGGCGAACACCGGGGAGCTGTTTTTT. Translation gives CATAPSRANTGELFF.

The chain combines TRBV12-5 with TRBJ2-7, with 9 nucleotides matching TRBD2. Trimming cost V 4 bases and J 2 bases; bases outside gene matches: 0. Germline CDR1 reads LGHNT; CDR2 reads FRNRAP. The length of the CDR3 is 13 residues. CDR3 in DNA: TGTGCTAGTGGTTCTAGCGGGACCTACGAGCAGTACTTC. The encoded protein is CASGSSGTYEQYF.

This clone was seen a single time. The chain uses TRBV11-3 and TRBJ2-2; a weak D match, TRBD1 (6 bases). CDR1 and CDR2 from the germline V gene are SGHNT and YENEEA. Trimming pared 9 bases from V and 0 bases from J, leaving 8 bases between. CDR3 length: 13 amino acids. This chain's CDR3 is CASNRANTGELFF. The CDR3 DNA sequence: TGTGCCAGTAACAGGGCGAACACCGGGGAGCTGTTTTTT.

The V and J genes are TRBV9 and TRBJ2-2, with unresolved D. Germline-derived CDR1 and CDR2 are SGDLS and YYNGEE. V dropped 0 bases and J dropped 4 bases, with 4 bases sitting between them. The CDR3 loop spans 13 amino acids. The CDR3 here is CASSVAATGELFF. CDR3 nucleotide sequence: TGTGCCAGCAGCGTAGCGGCCACCGGGGAGCTGTTTTTT.

The V call is TRBV5-1, the J call TRBJ2-7; unclear D gene. Germline CDR1 is SGHRS and CDR2 is YFSETQ. This CDR3 is built from 14 residues. The V end was cut by 0 bases, the J end by 5 bases, with 12 bases between. The CDR3 DNA is TGCGCCAGCAGCTTGGAGTTTTTCAGCCACGAGCAGTACTTC. It is translated as CASSLEFFSHEQYF. Full variable domain (outside the CDR3, taken from reference TRBV5-1 and TRBJ2-7): KAGVTQTPRYLIKTRGQQVTLSCSPISGHRSVSWYQQTPGQGLQFLFEYFSETQRNKGNFPGRFSGRQFSNSRSEMNVSTLELGDSALYLCASSLEFFSHEQYFGPGTRLTVT.

This chain links TRBV12-3 or TRBV12-4 with TRBJ1-2, with D uncertain. The CDR3 contains 12 residues. Trimming left V 6 bases short and J 7 bases short, with 12 bases between. The DNA for the CDR3 is TGTGCCAGCAGCCCCCCCGCAAGTGGCTACACCTTC. Translating gives CASSPPASGYTF.

The V call is TRBV7-9, the J call TRBJ1-4; D remains ambiguous. CDR1 SEHNR and CDR2 FQNEAQ come from the germline V gene (reference sequence). Trimming pared 3 bases from V and 5 bases from J, leaving 10 bases between. CDR3 length equals 14 residues. The CDR3 region has the DNA TGTGCCAGCAGCTTTACAGAATCCAATGAAAAACTGTTTTTT. It yields the protein CASSFTESNEKLFF. Variable domain in full (rest from reference TRBV7-9 and TRBJ1-4): DTGVSQNPRHKITKRGQNVTFRCDPISEHNRLYWYRQTLGQGPEFLTYFQNEAQLEKSRLLSDRFSAERPKGSFSTLEIQRTEQGDSAMYLCASSFTESNEKLFFGSGTQLSVL.

The rearrangement uses TRBV6-2 or TRBV6-3 and TRBJ2-7, with 9 bases aligning to TRBD1. The CDR3 runs 14 residues. Germline-derived CDR1 and CDR2 are MNHEY and SVGEGT. V shed 6 bases and J 3 bases; nucleotides not matched to a gene: 6. The DNA for the CDR3 is TGTGCCAGCAGCCCGACAGGGGGAATCTACGAGCAGTACTTC. It codes for CASSPTGGIYEQYF.

The rearrangement links TRBV19 to TRBJ2-2, with D perhaps assigned TRBD1 or TRBD2 (5 bases each). The CDR3 loop spans 15 amino acids. The germline gives CDR1 LNHDA, CDR2 SQIVND (reference sequence). V was clipped by 6 bases and J by 3 bases, with 14 bases between them. The CDR3 sequence: CASRAGTVYTGELFF. CDR3 in DNA: TGTGCCAGTAGAGCCGGGACGGTATACACCGGGGAGCTGTTTTTT.

By share of the sample, this clone is medium-sized. The chain recombines TRBV7-9 with TRBJ1-2; D not certain. The CDR3 has 12 amino acids. The V and J ends lost 8 bases and 1 base respectively, with 8 bases between them. CDR1 and CDR2 (germline): SEHNR, FQNEAQ (reference sequence). The CDR3 region is CASRGVNYGYTF. CDR3 DNA: TGTGCCAGCCGCGGGGTTAACTATGGCTACACCTTC.

The chain joins TRBV9 to TRBJ1-5; perhaps TRBD1 as D (5 bases). This CDR3 spans 13 amino acids. CDR1 is SGDLS, CDR2 YYNGEE, per germline. V lost 0 bases and J lost 7, with 8 bases in between. CDR3 sequence (DNA): TGTGCCAGCAGCGTAGGGGGGGGGCAGCCCCAGCATTTT. Its translation is CASSVGGGQPQHF.